Shown below are 29 T cell receptor beta chains from a single sample sequenced in a study of T cells in Graves' hyperthyroidism and ophthalmopathy. Using RNA transcripts as the source, TCR beta CDR3 regions were amplified. HTBI primers were used for first-round RT-PCR of the TCR CDR3. TCRdb re-called the multiplex PCR reads through MiXCR, storing one row per CDR3 protein. The sample consists of about 410,000 distinct CDR3 sequences, over 12% of them appearing once. The sequencing input was blood. These receptors were taken from a man between 18 and 35 years old with Graves' ophthalmopathy.

This clonotype was counted many times. The rearrangement links TRBV6-1 to TRBJ2-3; maybe TRBD1 (5 bases). Germline values: CDR1 MNHNS, CDR2 SASEGT. The CDR3 spans 14 residues. Trimming took 2 bases from V and 2 from J, leaving 8 bases between them. The CDR3 spells CASSERQSTDTQYF. As DNA, the CDR3 is TGTGCCAGCAGTGAACGACAGTCCACAGATACGCAGTATTTT.

Worth noting for this clonotype: One base away lies a much larger clone, so this may be a sequencing read error. Because it lacks the conserved phenylalanine or tryptophan at the end, this CDR3 is likely a read error. The chain couples TRBV15 to TRBJ1-2; 7 bases agree with TRBD1. J was trimmed by 4 bases and V by 5 bases; bases with no gene match: 4. CDR1 LNHNV and CDR2 YYDKDF come from the germline V gene (reference sequence). The CDR3 spans 13 residues. CDR3 sequence reads: CATSLDRVYGYTS. DNA for the CDR3: TGTGCCACCAGCCTCGACAGGGTCTATGGCTACACCTCC.

This clonotype was counted many times. The DNA for the CDR3 is TGCAGTGCTACAACCGATTATGCCACTGAAGCTTTCTTT. Its protein is CSATTDYATEAFF. The chain has TRBV20-1 and TRBJ1-1; D gene uncertain. Trimming cost V 4 bases and J 4 bases, with 13 bases left between them. The CDR3 length is 13 residues. The germline CDR1 and CDR2 sequences are DFQATT and SNEGSKA (reference sequence).

This clonotype came up many times. This sequence joins TRBV5-1 and TRBJ2-7, with 7 nucleotides matching TRBD1. Looked up from germline, CDR1 is SGHRS and CDR2 is YFSETQ. The ends lost 6 bases at V and 2 bases at J; junction bases unmatched: 14. This CDR3 contains 16 residues. CDR3 loop: CASNPGLNRGAYEQYF. The CDR3 DNA reads as TGCGCCAGCAACCCGGGGCTGAACAGGGGTGCCTACGAGCAGTACTTC.

This clonotype was observed a single time. Since a much larger clone is just one base distant, this may be a read error. The chain has TRBV29-1 and TRBJ2-1; D call uncertain. Germline V gene sequence: CDR1 SQVTM, CDR2 ANQGSEA. The V gene lost 1 base and the J gene lost 7 bases, with 8 bases spanning the gap. The CDR3 is 12 residues long. The CDR3 region has the DNA TGCAGCGTTGAAGGGTTAACGAATGAGCAGTTCTTC. This gives the protein CSVEGLTNEQFF.

This clonotype showed up many times. V gene TRBV5-5 combines with J gene TRBJ2-7; D uncertain. V lost 5 bases and J 5 bases, leaving 14 bases between the germline ends. Germline CDR1 SGHKS, CDR2 YYEKEE (reference sequence). This CDR3 is built from 13 residues. Here the CDR3 reads CASSFWVGHEQYF. CDR3 in DNA: TGTGCCAGCAGTTTTTGGGTTGGCCACGAGCAGTACTTC.

This clonotype has at least ten counts. The V gene is TRBV30, the J gene TRBJ2-1, with 8 bases that match TRBD2. The CDR3 has 14 amino acids. From germline, CDR1 is GTSNPN and CDR2 SVGIG (reference sequence). Germline trimming cut 1 base from V and 4 bases from J; bases unmatched to any gene: 3. CDR3 sequence (DNA): TGTGCCTGGAGTGCCGGGGGGGCTTACAATGAGCAGTTCTTC. This translates into CAWSAGGAYNEQFF.

A few counts support this clonotype. A much larger clonotype is one base distant, so this may be a read error. This sequence joins TRBV12-3 or TRBV12-4 and TRBJ2-3, with D possibly matching TRBD1 (5 bases). This CDR3 comprises 16 residues. The V end lost 5 bases, the J end lost 2 bases, and 17 bases lay between the germline ends. CDR3 region: CASSLPGAGNTDTQYF. Written as DNA, the CDR3 is TGTGCCAGCAGTCTACCTGGGGCAGGGAACACAGATACGCAGTATTTT.

This sequence joins TRBV7-9 and TRBJ1-2; D is undetermined. This CDR3 comprises 12 residues. V lost 7 bases and J lost 2, with 8 bases in between. Germline V gene sequence: CDR1 SEHNR, CDR2 FQNEAQ (reference sequence). The CDR3 sequence: CASTPGNYGYTF. As DNA, the CDR3 is TGTGCCAGCACCCCGGGCAACTATGGCTACACCTTC. The full variable domain, its missing parts supplied by reference TRBV7-9 and TRBJ1-2, is DTGVSQNPRHKITKRGQNVTFRCDPISEHNRLYWYRQTLGQGPEFLTYFQNEAQLEKSRLLSDRFSAERPKGSFSTLEIQRTEQGDSAMYLCASTPGNYGYTFGSGTRLTVV.

This clonotype was counted many times. This chain connects TRBV7-2 to TRBJ2-1, with D maybe TRBD1 (5 bases). Deletions cut 1 base from V and 3 bases from J, with 10 bases between. The CDR3 consists of 15 residues. Per germline, CDR1 SGHTA and CDR2 FQGNSA. As DNA, the CDR3 is TGTGCCAGCAGCTTAGGACGACAGCGCTACAATGAGCAGTTCTTC. Translating gives CASSLGRQRYNEQFF. Based on the CDR3 plus reference TRBV7-2 and TRBJ2-1, the full variable domain is GAGVSQSPSNKVTEKGKDVELRCDPISGHTALYWYRQSLGQGLEFLIYFQGNSAPDKSGLPSDRFSAERTGGSVSTLTIQRTQQEDSAVYLCASSLGRQRYNEQFFGPGTRLTVL.

The sample holds many counts of this clonotype. This chain uses TRBV7-9 with TRBJ2-5, with 14 bases fitting TRBD2. Germline trimming cut 7 bases from V and 5 bases from J; bases unmatched to any gene: 18. The length of the CDR3 is 19 residues. Germline assignment: CDR1 SEHNR and CDR2 FQNEAQ (reference sequence). The CDR3 bases are TGTGCCAGCACGACCCTGTCTCCGGGACTAGCGGGAGCCGTCGAGACCCAGTACTTC. This sequence encodes CASTTLSPGLAGAVETQYF. Drawing the rest from reference TRBV7-9 and TRBJ2-5, the complete variable domain is DTGVSQNPRHKITKRGQNVTFRCDPISEHNRLYWYRQTLGQGPEFLTYFQNEAQLEKSRLLSDRFSAERPKGSFSTLEIQRTEQGDSAMYLCASTTLSPGLAGAVETQYFGPGTRLLVL.

This clonotype was seen more than once but under ten times. J is TRBJ1-4 and V is TRBV28; no definite D call. Germline V CDR1 and CDR2: MDHEN, SYDVKM. Trimming cost V 2 bases and J 11 bases, with 12 bases left between them. This CDR3 is 13 amino acids long. The CDR3: CASSLSGTRKLFF. CDR3 DNA: TGTGCCAGCAGTTTAAGCGGTACACGGAAACTGTTTTTT.

This clonotype showed up just a few times. The chain joins TRBV3-1 to TRBJ1-2; unclear D gene. Trimming removed 5 bases from V and 7 bases from J, with 14 bases in between. The CDR3 extends over 13 amino acids. Germline CDR1 is LGHDT and CDR2 is YNNKEL (reference sequence). CDR3 coding DNA: TGTGCCAGCAGCAGTGGCGCTTACTGTGGCTACACCTTC. Translation: CASSSGAYCGYTF.

This clonotype has just a few counts. The chain combines TRBV5-1 with TRBJ1-1; 7 bases line up with TRBD1. The CDR3 has 15 amino acids. V shed 4 bases and J 0 bases; nucleotides not matched to a gene: 6. CDR1 is SGHRS, CDR2 YFSETQ, per germline. The CDR3 DNA is TGCGCCAGCAGCACCTGGGACAGCTTGAACACTGAAGCTTTCTTT. It specifies CASSTWDSLNTEAFF.

The chain employs TRBV9 and TRBJ1-2, with 11 bases matching TRBD1. The V gene's germline CDR1 is SGDLS and CDR2 YYNGEE. This CDR3 is built from 16 residues. Unmatched junction bases numbered 9, after V lost 4 bases and J lost 4 bases. The CDR3 spells CASSTRDRGSRYGYTF. CDR3 bases: TGTGCCAGCAGCACCCGGGACAGGGGGAGCCGCTATGGCTACACCTTC.

This clonotype has a handful of counts. The V gene is TRBV9, the J gene TRBJ2-1, with 15 bases identical to TRBD2. Germline values: CDR1 SGDLS, CDR2 YYNGEE. The V gene end was trimmed by 0 bases and the J gene end by 11 bases; junction bases not matched to a gene: 3. This CDR3 is built from 15 residues. In DNA, the CDR3 is TGTGCCAGCAGCGTAGTCGGACTAGCGGGAGGGCAGCAGTTCTTC. Translating it yields CASSVVGLAGGQQFF. Full variable domain (remainder filled in from reference TRBV9 and TRBJ2-1): DSGVTQTPKHLITATGQRVTLRCSPRSGDLSVYWYQQSLDQGLQFLIQYYNGEERAKGNILERFSAQQFPDLHSELNLSSLELGDSALYFCASSVVGLAGGQQFFGPGTRLTVL.

Points on this clonotype: This clone may be a read error of a much larger clone one base away. The chain recombines TRBV20-1 with TRBJ2-1, with D uncertain. The CDR3 length is 10 residues. Germline-derived CDR1 and CDR2 are DFQATT and SNEGSKA (reference sequence). V was cut by 4 bases and J by 7 bases, with 5 bases left in between. The CDR3 loop is CSATVNEQFF. The CDR3 DNA is TGCAGTGCTACAGTGAATGAGCAGTTCTTC.

Ten or more counts support this clonotype. The chain uses TRBV30 and TRBJ2-7; 7 bases map to TRBD1. Trimming cost V 2 bases and J 5 bases; bases outside gene matches: 9. The length of the CDR3 is 14 residues. Germline V gene sequence: CDR1 GTSNPN, CDR2 SVGIG (reference sequence). In DNA, the CDR3 is TGTGCCTGGAGTCTGACAGGGAACGAGGACGAGCAGTACTTC. Protein sequence: CAWSLTGNEDEQYF.

This clonotype showed up many times. The gene calls are TRBV9 and TRBJ1-1; D is unclear. The CDR3 consists of 14 residues. V lost 0 bases, J lost 1 base, and 7 bases lay in between. Germline assignment: CDR1 SGDLS and CDR2 YYNGEE. The CDR3 loop is CASSVEPANTEAFF. The CDR3 nucleotides read TGTGCCAGCAGCGTAGAGCCAGCGAACACTGAAGCTTTCTTT.

This clonotype showed up many times. CDR3 DNA sequence: TGTGCCAGCAGCTTAACAACTAGCGGCTCCTACGAGCAGTACTTC. This gives the protein CASSLTTSGSYEQYF. V is TRBV7-9 and J is TRBJ2-7, with TRBD2 identical over 8 bases. V lost 2 bases, J lost 0 bases, and 3 bases stayed unmatched. Germline V gene lookup returns CDR1 SEHNR and CDR2 FQNEAQ (reference sequence). The CDR3 has 15 amino acids.

Details on this clonotype: A much larger clone lies a single base off, so this may be a read error. This CDR3 is missing its conserved last phenylalanine or tryptophan, likely due to a read error. This chain links TRBV5-1 with TRBJ2-7, with D maybe TRBD1 (5 bases). The CDR3 extends over 13 amino acids. CDR1 is SGHRS, CDR2 YFSETQ, per germline. The V end lost 7 bases, the J end lost 4 bases, and 15 bases lay between the germline ends. CDR3 coding DNA: TGCGCCAGCGGGGCCGTCCTCGGGTACGAGCAGTACTAC. Residues: CASGAVLGYEQYY.

This clonotype has a count of ten or more. V usage is TRBV5-1 and J usage is TRBJ2-2; maybe TRBD1 (6 bases). CDR1 and CDR2 from the germline V gene are SGHRS and YFSETQ. V lost 0 bases, J lost 0 bases, and 12 bases lay in between. The CDR3 has 17 amino acids. The CDR3 nucleotides are TGCGCCAGCAGCTTGGCGTTCGGACAGACGAACACCGGGGAGCTGTTTTTT. It is translated as CASSLAFGQTNTGELFF.

The chain joins TRBV11-3 to TRBJ2-1; 10 positions match TRBD1. Germline loops: CDR1 SGHNT, CDR2 YENEEA. CDR3 size: 16 residues. Trimming removed 5 bases from V and 8 bases from J; junction bases left unmatched: 12. The CDR3 protein is CASSTRYGQGVDEQFF. The CDR3 bases are TGTGCCAGCAGCACACGTTACGGACAGGGGGTTGATGAGCAGTTCTTC.

At least ten counts were recorded for this clonotype. The chain links TRBV6-1 to TRBJ2-1; 7 bases fit TRBD2. The germline V gene has CDR1 MNHNS and CDR2 SASEGT. V dropped 6 bases and J dropped 0; count of bases not matched to a gene: 5. CDR3 length: 15 residues. CDR3 region: CASSWGLSSYNEQFF. The CDR3 nucleotides read TGTGCCAGCAGCTGGGGACTAAGCTCCTACAATGAGCAGTTCTTC.

This chain links TRBV11-1 with TRBJ2-5, with D uncertain. This CDR3 is built from 11 residues. V was trimmed by 6 bases and J by 2 bases, leaving 4 bases between them. The germline V gene has CDR1 SGHAT and CDR2 FQDESV (reference sequence). Written as DNA, the CDR3 is TGTGCCAGCAGAACTCAAGAGACCCAGTACTTC. It translates to CASRTQETQYF.

The chain is built from TRBV6-1 and TRBJ1-6; no definite D call. The CDR3 is made up of 13 amino acids. Trimming stripped 3 bases from V and 6 bases from J, with 6 bases between. CDR1 MNHNS and CDR2 SASEGT come from the germline V gene. CDR3 in DNA: TGTGCCAGCAGTGACACCGCTAATTCACCCCTCCACTTT. This sequence encodes CASSDTANSPLHF.

In regard to this clonotype: A much bigger clone sits one base away, suggesting this may be a read error. This chain uses TRBV15 with TRBJ2-7; D is perhaps TRBD2 (6 bases). The germline CDR1 and CDR2 sequences are LNHNV and YYDKDF (reference sequence). This CDR3 comprises 14 residues. The CDR3 protein is CATSLERASYKQYF. CDR3 sequence (DNA): TGTGCCACCAGCTTGGAGCGGGCCTCCTACAAGCAGTACTTC.

In its sample, this clonotype was seen many times. The DNA for the CDR3 is TGTGCCAGCAAGGCCACAGGGGGAGAGACCCAGTACTTC. Amino acid sequence: CASKATGGETQYF. The chain employs TRBV2 and TRBJ2-5; 8 nucleotides align to TRBD1. This CDR3 has 13 residues. V dropped 7 bases and J dropped 4; count of bases not matched to a gene: 5. Germline CDR1 SNHLY, CDR2 FYNNEI.

The chain links TRBV6-5 to TRBJ1-6; D remains ambiguous. The CDR3 spans 13 residues. V gave up 0 bases and J gave up 7 bases, with 4 bases separating them. The germline CDR1 and CDR2 sequences are MNHEY and SVGAGI. The CDR3 region has the DNA TGTGCCAGCAGTTACTCGATGAATTCACCCCTCCACTTT. This sequence encodes CASSYSMNSPLHF.